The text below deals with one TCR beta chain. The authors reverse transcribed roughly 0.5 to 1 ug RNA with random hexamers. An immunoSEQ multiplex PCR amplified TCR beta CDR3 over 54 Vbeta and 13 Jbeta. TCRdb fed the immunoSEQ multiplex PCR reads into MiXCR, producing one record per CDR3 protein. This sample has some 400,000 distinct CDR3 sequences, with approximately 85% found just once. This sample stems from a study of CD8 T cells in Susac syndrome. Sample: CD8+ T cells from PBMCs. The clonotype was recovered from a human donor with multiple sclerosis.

The chain's CDR3 is CASSLASRQPQHF. The CDR3 DNA sequence: TGCGCCAGCAGTTTGGCTTCGCGTCAGCCCCAGCATTTT. This chain joins TRBV4-1 and TRBJ1-5; D unresolved. Germline CDR1 MGHRA, CDR2 YSYEKL. V was pared by 6 bases and J by 6 bases, with 12 bases between. The length of the CDR3 is 13 residues.